Following are 28 T cell receptor beta chains from one sample sequenced in a study of T cells in women clearing cervical HPV infection. Generated by immunoSEQ multiplex PCR, the TCRdb table keeps only in-frame clones and is missing some. This listing includes around 33,000 clones. Sequences were obtained from blood buffy coat. These TCRs come from a woman between 18 and 70 years old with a cervical HPV16 infection that either progressed to CIN3+ or cleared (not recorded which).

Worth noting for this clone: The CDR3 end falls 3 residues outside the read, so it is completed with the germline J gene. The chain employs TRBV5-4 and TRBJ2-7; TRBD1 matches at 8 bases. Germline CDR1 reads SGHNT; CDR2 reads YYREEE (reference sequence). This CDR3 is 15 amino acids long. Trimming cost V 4 bases and J 2 bases; bases outside gene matches: 8. The chain's CDR3 is CASSRRTGNAYEQYF. Incomplete CDR3 DNA: TGTGCCAGCAGCCGCCGGACAGGGAACGCCTACGAG. The full variable domain, rest sourced from reference TRBV5-4 and TRBJ2-7, is ETGVTQSPTHLIKTRGQQVTLRCSSQSGHNTVSWYQQALGQGPQFIFQYYREEENGRGNFPPRFSGLQFPNYSSELNVNALELDDSALYLCASSRRTGNAYEQYFGPGTRLTVT.

In regard to this clone: The read gets to within 3 residues of the CDR3 end, and the germline J gene fills in the rest. The chain employs TRBV18 and TRBJ2-3, with a weak D call TRBD2 (7 bases). The CDR3 contains 17 residues. V was trimmed by 2 bases and J by 1 base, leaving 16 bases between them. Germline assignment: CDR1 KGHSH and CDR2 LQKENI. CDR3 amino acids: CASSPNRGLAGTDTQYF. Incomplete CDR3 DNA: TGTGCCAGCTCACCAAATCGGGGGCTAGCGGGCACAGATACG.

Points on this clone: The read finishes 3 residues shy of the CDR3 end, and the germline J gene is used to complete it. The rearrangement links TRBV7-2 to TRBJ1-5; D gene unclear. Trimming removed 3 bases at V and 2 bases at J, with 11 bases between. The germline V gene encodes CDR1 SGHTA and CDR2 FQGNSA. There are 15 residues in the CDR3. The CDR3 spells CASSLGHKGNQPQHF. The part of the CDR3 DNA that was read is TGTGCCAGCAGCTTGGGCCATAAGGGCAATCAGCCC.

A word on this clone: The read is 3 residues too short to cover the CDR3 end, so that end is filled in from the germline J gene. The V call is TRBV28, the J call TRBJ2-5, with 7 bases that match TRBD1. CDR1 and CDR2 (germline): MDHEN, SYDVKM. The trim removed 5 bases at V and 5 bases at J, leaving 11 bases unmatched. The CDR3 runs to 15 residues. The CDR3 DNA, read in part, is TGTGCCAGCAGTCCACCGCAGACAGGGCACGAGACC. This gives the protein CASSPPQTGHET. Given in full, the CDR3 is CASSPPQTGHETQYF.

As concerns this clone: The read ends 3 residues before the CDR3 terminus; that terminus is restored from the germline J gene. The chain is built from TRBV2 and TRBJ2-5; possibly TRBD1 for D (6 bases). Trimming stripped 4 bases from V and 0 bases from J, with 6 bases between. The CDR3 loop spans 13 amino acids. CDR1 and CDR2 (germline): SNHLY, FYNNEI. CDR3 residues: CASSGQDQETQYF. Partial CDR3 DNA: TGTGCCAGCAGTGGACAGGACCAAGAGACC.

With regard to this clone: The read gets to within 3 residues of the CDR3 end, and the germline J gene fills in the rest. The J gene is TRBJ2-3, the V gene TRBV6-1; no clear D. The CDR3 extends over 14 amino acids. The V gene lost 1 base and the J gene lost 2 bases, with 7 bases spanning the gap. From germline, CDR1 is MNHNS and CDR2 SASEGT. Incomplete CDR3 DNA: TGTGCCAGCAGTGAAGGACTCCCCACAGATACG. Encoded protein: CASSEGLPTDT. In full, the CDR3 reads CASSEGLPTDTQYF.

Comments on this clone: The read gets to within 3 residues of the CDR3 end, and the germline J gene fills in the rest. This chain uses TRBV2 with TRBJ2-5; TRBD2 might be the D (9 bases). The CDR3 totals 14 residues. Germline CDR1 reads SNHLY; CDR2 reads FYNNEI. The V end lost 6 bases, the J end lost 5 bases, and 16 bases lay between the germline ends. CDR3 amino acids: CASRQGAGGETQYF. The CDR3 bases that were read are TGTGCCAGCAGGCAGGGGGCGGGAGGGGAGACC.

On this clone itself: Its ends do not fully match the called genes, so a read error is possible. The read stops 3 residues short of the end of the CDR3; the missing end is completed from the germline J gene. This chain uses TRBV4-2 with TRBJ2-2; 9 bases are shared with TRBD2. Per the germline V gene, CDR1 is LGHNA and CDR2 is YNFKEQ. CDR3 length equals 18 residues. The DNA read from the CDR3 is TGCGCCAGCAGCCCCCGAATTAGCGGGAGAAGGGGAACCGGGGAG. Translating it yields CASSPRISGRRGTGE. The complete CDR3 sequence is CASSPRISGRRGTGELFF.

The CDR3: CASSFTVTVDEQYF. The covered CDR3 bases are TGTGCCAGTAGTTTTACGGTCACGGTGGACGAG. The V call is TRBV19, the J call TRBJ2-7; D is unclear. From the germline J gene comes the end of the CDR3, since the read stops 3 residues before it. Germline values: CDR1 LNHDA, CDR2 SQIVND (reference sequence). Trimming stripped 5 bases from V and 5 bases from J, with 16 bases between. This CDR3 contains 14 residues.

Points on this clone: The CDR3 end falls 3 residues outside the read, so it is completed with the germline J gene. The rearrangement uses TRBV2 and TRBJ1-5; 9 bases line up with TRBD1. The V segment lost 6 bases and the J segment 6 bases; nucleotides outside the gene matches: 3. The CDR3 is 13 residues long. Germline V lookup: CDR1 SNHLY, CDR2 FYNNEI. This CDR3 reads CASRGQGVQPQHF. The covered CDR3 bases are TGTGCCAGCAGGGGACAGGGAGTTCAGCCC.

Incomplete CDR3 DNA: TGTGCCAGTAGTATAAATCCAGGGAGTCAGGACGAC. Amino acid sequence: CASSINPGSQDD. The whole CDR3 region reads CASSINPGSQDDYTF. This sequence joins TRBV19 and TRBJ1-2, with D possibly matching TRBD1 (5 bases). The read terminates 3 residues ahead of where the CDR3 ends, so the germline J gene completes it. The CDR3 has 15 residues. Germline CDR1 is LNHDA and CDR2 is SQIVND (reference sequence).

Remarks on this clone: With the read ending 3 residues before the CDR3 end, the germline J gene is used to fill in that end. The V and J genes are TRBV5-1 and TRBJ2-1; maybe TRBD1 (5 bases). The ends were cut back, 1 base at V and 5 bases at J, with 13 bases in the middle. The CDR3 spans 15 residues. Germline lookup yields CDR1 SGHRS and CDR2 YFSETQ. The part of the CDR3 DNA that was read is TGCGCCAGCAGCTTGAGGCAGGGTTCTAACAATGAG. Its translation is CASSLRQGSNNE. In full, the CDR3 is CASSLRQGSNNEQFF.

The CDR3 loop is CSARTDMSYEQYF. CDR3 DNA, as far as it was read: TGCAGTGCGAGGACGGACATGTCCTACGAG. This chain links TRBV20-1 with TRBJ2-7; D is possibly TRBD1 (5 bases). The CDR3 end lies 3 residues beyond the end of the read and is filled in from the germline J gene. Deletions cut 6 bases from V and 1 base from J, with 13 bases between. This CDR3 is built from 13 residues. CDR1 is DFQATT, CDR2 SNEGSKA, per germline (reference sequence).

To note about this clone: The CDR3 end lies 3 residues beyond the end of the read and is filled in from the germline J gene. The chain carries TRBV19 and TRBJ1-6; TRBD1 is a possible D gene (6 bases). Germline V lookup: CDR1 LNHDA, CDR2 SQIVND (reference sequence). CDR3 length: 14 amino acids. V was shortened by 6 bases and J by 7 bases, with 13 bases between the two germline ends. The CDR3 DNA, read in part, is TGTGCCAGTAGACTCACAGGGATCAATTCACCC. It specifies CASRLTGINSP. From start to end, the CDR3 is CASRLTGINSPLHF.

Regarding this clone: The CDR3 goes on 3 residues after the read ends, and that part is filled in from the germline J gene. The rearrangement uses TRBV5-1 and TRBJ2-3; 9 bases agree with TRBD2. CDR1 is SGHRS and CDR2 is YFSETQ in the germline V gene. This CDR3 comprises 15 residues. With 0 bases clipped from V and 4 bases from J, the junction kept 3 bases outside the gene matches. This CDR3 reads CASSLEGGRADTQYF. The part of the CDR3 DNA that was read is TGCGCCAGCAGCTTGGAGGGCGGGAGGGCAGATACG.

Comments on this clone: The read falls 3 residues short of the CDR3 end, and the missing part is taken from the germline J gene. The chain recombines TRBV6-2 or TRBV6-3 with TRBJ1-4; 8 bases map to TRBD1. CDR1 and CDR2 (germline): MNHEY, SVGEGT. The CDR3 spans 17 residues. CDR3 DNA, as far as it was read: TGTGCCAGCAGTTTACAGGGGGGATCCTCTGGGGCCAACGTA. It yields the protein CASSLQGGSSGANV. The CDR3 reads in full as CASSLQGGSSGANVLFF.

On this clone itself: The read halts 3 residues ahead of the CDR3 end, with the missing end drawn from the germline J gene. The genes are TRBV13 and TRBJ1-2, with 7 bases aligning to TRBD1. Per germline, CDR1 PRHDT and CDR2 FYEKMQ (reference sequence). CDR3 length: 15 amino acids. V shed 0 bases and J 4 bases; nucleotides not matched to a gene: 5. CDR3 bases read: TGTGCCAGCAGCTTAGGCGGACAGGAGAGCTATGGC. The encoded protein is CASSLGGQESYG. The complete CDR3 protein is CASSLGGQESYGYTF.

As regards this clone: Read sequence stops 3 residues before the CDR3 end, and the germline J gene provides the missing end. The chain couples TRBV2 to TRBJ2-1; 9 positions agree with TRBD1. The germline gives CDR1 SNHLY, CDR2 FYNNEI. After removal of 10 bases from V and 9 bases from J, the junction contained 16 bases not matched to a gene. The CDR3 has 15 residues. CDR3 in amino acids: CAIGTGGIGGTEQFF. The sequenced part of the CDR3 DNA is TGTGCCATCGGCACAGGGGGCATCGGAGGCACTGAG.

In the case of this clone: The observed sequence ends 3 residues before the CDR3 terminus, with the missing tail filled in from the germline J gene. V usage is TRBV7-3 and J usage is TRBJ2-3; 7 bases fit TRBD2. This CDR3 comprises 15 residues. V lost 6 bases to trimming and J lost 5 bases; unmatched junction nucleotides: 11. The germline CDR1 and CDR2 sequences are SGHTA and FQGTGA. Incomplete CDR3 DNA: TGTGCCAGCAGTTCTGAGGCGGGAGTCGTAGATACG. This codes for CASSSEAGVVDT. The whole CDR3 reads CASSSEAGVVDTQYF.

CDR3 loop: CASSLQGNEQFF. CDR3 DNA, as far as it was read: TGTGCCAGCAGCTTGCAGGGCAATGAG. V gene TRBV5-5 combines with J gene TRBJ2-1; weak D call: TRBD1 (5 bases). The missing CDR3 end, 3 residues past where the read stops, is filled in from the germline J gene. Germline V gene sequence: CDR1 SGHKS, CDR2 YYEKEE (reference sequence). This CDR3 is 12 amino acids long. Trimming removed 1 base at V and 6 bases at J, with 5 bases between.

As to this clone: The CDR3 end lies 3 residues beyond the end of the read and is filled in from the germline J gene. The chain links TRBV30 to TRBJ2-1, with 8 positions matching TRBD2. J was trimmed by 5 bases and V by 5 bases; bases with no gene match: 8. Per germline, CDR1 GTSNPN and CDR2 SVGIG (reference sequence). This CDR3 is built from 14 residues. The CDR3 is CAWRTSLHNNEQFF. CDR3 DNA, as far as it was read: TGTGCCTGGCGGACTAGCCTGCACAACAATGAG.

With regard to this clone: The CDR3 end falls 3 residues outside the read, so it is completed with the germline J gene. The chain is built from TRBV20-1 and TRBJ2-7; D may be TRBD2 (5 bases). In germline, CDR1 is DFQATT, CDR2 SNEGSKA (reference sequence). The V end lost 3 bases, the J end lost 0 bases, and 18 bases lay between the germline ends. The CDR3 runs 16 residues. CDR3 protein: CSASGRALVGSYEQYF. The covered CDR3 bases are TGCAGTGCTAGCGGGCGGGCGTTGGTGGGCTCCTACGAG.

With regard to this clone: The missing CDR3 end, 3 residues past where the read stops, is filled in from the germline J gene. This rearrangement joins TRBV20-1 to TRBJ2-3; 8 bases are a match to TRBD2. Trimming removed 1 base from V and 5 bases from J; junction bases left unmatched: 11. The CDR3 loop spans 16 amino acids. Looked up from germline, CDR1 is DFQATT and CDR2 is SNEGSKA (reference sequence). The sequenced CDR3 bases are TGCAGTGCTAGAGTTCCTACAGCGGGAGTGGGAGATACG. Translation gives CSARVPTAGVGDT. The whole CDR3 protein is CSARVPTAGVGDTQYF.

Points on this clone: The observed sequence ends 3 residues before the CDR3 terminus, with the missing tail filled in from the germline J gene. This chain uses TRBV28 with TRBJ1-2; tentatively, D is TRBD1 (5 bases). This CDR3 is 15 amino acids long. Deletions cut 6 bases from V and 0 bases from J, with 14 bases between. CDR1 MDHEN and CDR2 SYDVKM come from the germline V gene. The CDR3: CASSPGHSTNYGYTF. The sequenced part of the CDR3 DNA is TGTGCCAGCAGCCCCGGACATTCAACTAACTATGGC.

To note about this clone: The read terminates 3 residues before the CDR3 end, so the remaining end is supplied by the germline J gene. The V call is TRBV2, the J call TRBJ2-7; the D is unclear. This CDR3 region has 12 residues. Germline V gene data show CDR1 as SNHLY and CDR2 as FYNNEI. Trimming left V 7 bases short and J 4 bases short, with 11 bases between. The sequenced CDR3 bases are TGTGCCAGCAAGAGTATTACTTACGAG. Its protein is CASKSITYE. The entire CDR3 is CASKSITYEQYF.

As concerns this clone: The CDR3 end is not reached by the read, which stops 3 residues before it; the germline J gene fills it in. The chain combines TRBV20-1 with TRBJ2-5, with D maybe TRBD1 (6 bases). Germline V lookup: CDR1 DFQATT, CDR2 SNEGSKA (reference sequence). Between the trimmed V and J ends, which lost 3 bases and 4 bases, there was a span of 12 bases. The CDR3 has 13 residues. The covered CDR3 bases are TGCAGTGCTAGGTCCAGGGGAATAGAGACC. Translating it yields CSARSRGIET. The complete CDR3 protein is CSARSRGIETQYF.

In the case of this clone: The DNA ends 3 residues before the CDR3 does, and the rest of the CDR3 is filled in from the germline J gene. This chain uses TRBV10-3 with TRBJ2-1, with 7 bases fitting TRBD2. The ends lost 10 bases at V and 0 bases at J; junction bases unmatched: 3. Germline V lookup: CDR1 ENHRY, CDR2 SYGVKD. This CDR3 spans 13 amino acids. The sequenced part of the CDR3 DNA is TGTGCCACGCGGGAGATCTCCTACAATGAG. This translates into CATREISYNE. The whole CDR3 reads CATREISYNEQFF.

Remarks on this clone: The observed sequence ends 3 residues before the CDR3 terminus, with the missing tail filled in from the germline J gene. J is TRBJ2-3 and V is TRBV10-3, with a tentative D call TRBD1 (6 bases). Between the trimmed V and J ends, which lost 3 bases and 0 bases, there was a span of 16 bases. The CDR3 sequence is 17 residues long. Germline CDR1 is ENHRY and CDR2 is SYGVKD. The CDR3 sequence: CAISDRDIRASTDTQYF. The sequenced part of the CDR3 DNA is TGTGCCATCAGTGACCGGGACATAAGAGCTAGCACAGATACG.